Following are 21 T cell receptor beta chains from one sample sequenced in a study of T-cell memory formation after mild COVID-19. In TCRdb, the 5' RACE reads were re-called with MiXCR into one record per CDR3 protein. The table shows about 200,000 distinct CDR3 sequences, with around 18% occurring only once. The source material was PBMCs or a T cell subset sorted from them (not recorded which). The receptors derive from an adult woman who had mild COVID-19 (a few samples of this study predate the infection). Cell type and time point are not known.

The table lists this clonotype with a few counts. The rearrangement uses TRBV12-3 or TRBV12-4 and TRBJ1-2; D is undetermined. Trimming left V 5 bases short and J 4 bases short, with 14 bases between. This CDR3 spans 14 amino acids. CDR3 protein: CASSPTGPTYGYTF. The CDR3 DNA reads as TGTGCCAGCAGTCCAACTGGACCCACCTATGGCTACACCTTC.

CDR3 in amino acids: CASSYSPWGEGYGYTF. The DNA of the CDR3 is TGTGCCAGCAGTTACTCTCCGTGGGGGGAGGGCTATGGCTACACCTTC. This chain joins TRBV6-5 and TRBJ1-2, with D possibly matching TRBD1 (5 bases). V was clipped by 0 bases and J by 4 bases, with 15 bases between them. There are 16 residues in the CDR3. The V gene's germline CDR1 is MNHEY and CDR2 SVGAGI.

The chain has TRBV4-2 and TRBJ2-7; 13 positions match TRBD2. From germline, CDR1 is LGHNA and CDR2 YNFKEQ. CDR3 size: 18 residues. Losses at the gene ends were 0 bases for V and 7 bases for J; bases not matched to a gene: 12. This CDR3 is CASSQDPLTSGRAPEQYF. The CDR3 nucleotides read TGTGCCAGCAGCCAAGACCCCCTCACTAGCGGGAGGGCCCCTGAGCAGTACTTC.

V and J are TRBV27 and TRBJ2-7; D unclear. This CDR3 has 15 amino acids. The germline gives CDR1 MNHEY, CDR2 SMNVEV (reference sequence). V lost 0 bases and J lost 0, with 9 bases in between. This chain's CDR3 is CASSLSVMSSYEQYF. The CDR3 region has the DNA TGTGCCAGCAGTTTATCGGTCATGAGCTCCTACGAGCAGTACTTC.

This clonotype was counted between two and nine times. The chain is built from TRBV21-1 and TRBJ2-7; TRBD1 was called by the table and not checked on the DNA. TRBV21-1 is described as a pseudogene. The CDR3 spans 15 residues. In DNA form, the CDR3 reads TGTGCCAGCAGCAAAGGACGACGGGACGGATACGAGCAGTACTTC. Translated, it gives CASSKGRRDGYEQYF.

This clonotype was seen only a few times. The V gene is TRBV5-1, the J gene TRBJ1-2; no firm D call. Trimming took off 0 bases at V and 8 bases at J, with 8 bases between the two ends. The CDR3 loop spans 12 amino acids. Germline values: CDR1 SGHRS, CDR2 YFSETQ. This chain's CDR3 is CASSLERGGYTF. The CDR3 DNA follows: TGCGCCAGCAGCTTGGAGCGTGGAGGCTACACCTTC.

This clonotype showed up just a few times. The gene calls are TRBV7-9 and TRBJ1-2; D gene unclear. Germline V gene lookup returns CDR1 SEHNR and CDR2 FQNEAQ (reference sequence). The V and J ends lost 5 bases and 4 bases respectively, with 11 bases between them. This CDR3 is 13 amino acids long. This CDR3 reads CASSPEAPYGYTF. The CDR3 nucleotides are TGTGCCAGCAGCCCAGAGGCACCCTATGGCTACACCTTC.

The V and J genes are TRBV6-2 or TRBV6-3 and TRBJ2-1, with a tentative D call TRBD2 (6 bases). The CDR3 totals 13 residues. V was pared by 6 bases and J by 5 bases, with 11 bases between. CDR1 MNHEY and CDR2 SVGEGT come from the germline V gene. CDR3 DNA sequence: TGTGCCAGCAGCCCAGGACTAAACAATGAGCAGTTCTTC. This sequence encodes CASSPGLNNEQFF.

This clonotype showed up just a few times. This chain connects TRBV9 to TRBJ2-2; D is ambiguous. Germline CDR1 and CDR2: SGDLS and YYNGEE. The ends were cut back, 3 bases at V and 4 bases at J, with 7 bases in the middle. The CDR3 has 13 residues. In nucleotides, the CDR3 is TGTGCCAGCAGCGGCGGCGCCACCGGGGAGCTGTTTTTT. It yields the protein CASSGGATGELFF. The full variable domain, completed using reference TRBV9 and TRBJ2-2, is DSGVTQTPKHLITATGQRVTLRCSPRSGDLSVYWYQQSLDQGLQFLIQYYNGEERAKGNILERFSAQQFPDLHSELNLSSLELGDSALYFCASSGGATGELFFGEGSRLTVL.

For the CDR3, the DNA is TGTGCCAGCATGGAGGGACAGGGTTCCTACGAGCAGTACTTC. Residues: CASMEGQGSYEQYF. The chain links TRBV28 to TRBJ2-7; 9 bases are a match to TRBD1. CDR1 and CDR2 (germline): MDHEN, SYDVKM. Trimming removed 7 bases from V and 1 base from J; junction bases left unmatched: 5. The CDR3 has 14 amino acids.

The CDR3 bases are TGCAGCGTTGGGGCAGGACTAGGGCAGGGTGCCCAGTACTTC. The encoded protein is CSVGAGLGQGAQYF. This chain joins TRBV29-1 and TRBJ2-5; 7 nucleotides align to TRBD2. This CDR3 comprises 14 residues. Germline V gives CDR1 SQVTM, CDR2 ANQGSEA. The V gene end was trimmed by 4 bases and the J gene end by 9 bases; junction bases not matched to a gene: 14.

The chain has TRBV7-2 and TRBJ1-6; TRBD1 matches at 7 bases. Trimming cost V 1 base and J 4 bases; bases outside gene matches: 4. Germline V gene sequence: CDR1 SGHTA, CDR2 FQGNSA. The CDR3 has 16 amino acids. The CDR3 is CASSLEGTAYNSPLHF. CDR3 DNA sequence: TGTGCCAGCAGCTTAGAGGGGACAGCATATAATTCACCCCTCCACTTT.

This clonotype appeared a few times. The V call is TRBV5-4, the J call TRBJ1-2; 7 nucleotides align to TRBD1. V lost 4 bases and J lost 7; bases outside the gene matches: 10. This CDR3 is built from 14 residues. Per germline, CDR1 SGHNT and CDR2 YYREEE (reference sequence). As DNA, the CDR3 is TGTGCCAGCAGCCTGATCGGCAGGGGGTTTGGCTACACCTTC. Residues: CASSLIGRGFGYTF. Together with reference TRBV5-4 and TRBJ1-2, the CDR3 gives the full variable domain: ETGVTQSPTHLIKTRGQQVTLRCSSQSGHNTVSWYQQALGQGPQFIFQYYREEENGRGNFPPRFSGLQFPNYSSELNVNALELDDSALYLCASSLIGRGFGYTFGSGTRLTVV.

CDR3 in amino acids: CASSLEGQGAKNIQYF. CDR3 DNA: TGCGCCAGCAGCTTGGAGGGGCAGGGGGCCAAAAACATTCAGTACTTC. The chain couples TRBV5-1 to TRBJ2-4; D possibly corresponds to TRBD1 (6 bases). The length of the CDR3 is 16 residues. Trimming left V 0 bases short and J 1 base short, with 11 bases between. Germline V CDR1 and CDR2: SGHRS, YFSETQ. Full variable domain (outside the CDR3, taken from reference TRBV5-1 and TRBJ2-4): KAGVTQTPRYLIKTRGQQVTLSCSPISGHRSVSWYQQTPGQGLQFLFEYFSETQRNKGNFPGRFSGRQFSNSRSEMNVSTLELGDSALYLCASSLEGQGAKNIQYFGAGTRLSVL.

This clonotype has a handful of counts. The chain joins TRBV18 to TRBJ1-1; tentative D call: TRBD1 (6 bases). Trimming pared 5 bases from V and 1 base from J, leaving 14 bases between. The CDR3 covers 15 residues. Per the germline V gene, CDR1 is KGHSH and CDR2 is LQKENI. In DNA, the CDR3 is TGTGCCAGCTCAGGAGTCCGGGGGGCGAACACTGAAGCTTTCTTT. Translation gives CASSGVRGANTEAFF. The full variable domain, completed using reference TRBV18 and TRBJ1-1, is NAGVMQNPRHLVRRRGQEARLRCSPMKGHSHVYWYRQLPEEGLKFMVYLQKENIIDESGMPKERFSAEFPKEGPSILRIQQVVRGDSAAYFCASSGVRGANTEAFFGQGTRLTVV.

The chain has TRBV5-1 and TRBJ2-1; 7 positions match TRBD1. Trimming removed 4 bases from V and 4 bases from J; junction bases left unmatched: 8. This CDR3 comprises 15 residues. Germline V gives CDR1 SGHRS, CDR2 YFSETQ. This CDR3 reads CASSQRDSSYNEQFF. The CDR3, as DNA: TGCGCCAGCAGCCAACGGGACAGTTCATACAATGAGCAGTTCTTC. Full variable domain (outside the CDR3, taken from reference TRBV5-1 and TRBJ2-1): KAGVTQTPRYLIKTRGQQVTLSCSPISGHRSVSWYQQTPGQGLQFLFEYFSETQRNKGNFPGRFSGRQFSNSRSEMNVSTLELGDSALYLCASSQRDSSYNEQFFGPGTRLTVL.

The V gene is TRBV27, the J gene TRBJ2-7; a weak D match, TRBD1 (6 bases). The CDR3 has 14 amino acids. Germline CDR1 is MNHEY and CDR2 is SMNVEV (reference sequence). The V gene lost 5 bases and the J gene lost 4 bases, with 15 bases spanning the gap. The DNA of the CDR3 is TGTGCCAGCAGTCCCCGGACAGACGTATACGAGCAGTACTTC. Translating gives CASSPRTDVYEQYF.

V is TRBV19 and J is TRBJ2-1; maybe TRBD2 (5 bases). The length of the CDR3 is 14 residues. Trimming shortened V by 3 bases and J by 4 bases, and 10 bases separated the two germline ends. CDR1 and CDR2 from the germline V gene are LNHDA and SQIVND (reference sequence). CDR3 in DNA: TGTGCCAGTAGTATCTGGCGGGCATACAATGAGCAGTTCTTC. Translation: CASSIWRAYNEQFF.

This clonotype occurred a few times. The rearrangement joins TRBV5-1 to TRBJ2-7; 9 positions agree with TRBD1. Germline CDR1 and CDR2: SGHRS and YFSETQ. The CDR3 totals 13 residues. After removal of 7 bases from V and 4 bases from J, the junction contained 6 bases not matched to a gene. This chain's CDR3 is CASGRTGAYEQYF. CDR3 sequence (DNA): TGCGCCAGCGGAAGGACAGGGGCATACGAGCAGTACTTC.

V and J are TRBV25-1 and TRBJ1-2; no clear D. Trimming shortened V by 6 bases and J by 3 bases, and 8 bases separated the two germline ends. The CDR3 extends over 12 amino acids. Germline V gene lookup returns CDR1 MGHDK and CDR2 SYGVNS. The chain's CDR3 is CASRGFDYGYTF. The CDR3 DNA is TGTGCCAGCAGGGGTTTTGACTATGGCTACACCTTC.

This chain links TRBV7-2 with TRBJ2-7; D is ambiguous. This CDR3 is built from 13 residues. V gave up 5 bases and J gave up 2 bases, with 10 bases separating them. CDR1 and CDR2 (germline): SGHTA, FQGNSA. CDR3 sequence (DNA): TGTGCCAGCAGCACCACTATACCCTACGAGCAGTACTTC. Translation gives CASSTTIPYEQYF.